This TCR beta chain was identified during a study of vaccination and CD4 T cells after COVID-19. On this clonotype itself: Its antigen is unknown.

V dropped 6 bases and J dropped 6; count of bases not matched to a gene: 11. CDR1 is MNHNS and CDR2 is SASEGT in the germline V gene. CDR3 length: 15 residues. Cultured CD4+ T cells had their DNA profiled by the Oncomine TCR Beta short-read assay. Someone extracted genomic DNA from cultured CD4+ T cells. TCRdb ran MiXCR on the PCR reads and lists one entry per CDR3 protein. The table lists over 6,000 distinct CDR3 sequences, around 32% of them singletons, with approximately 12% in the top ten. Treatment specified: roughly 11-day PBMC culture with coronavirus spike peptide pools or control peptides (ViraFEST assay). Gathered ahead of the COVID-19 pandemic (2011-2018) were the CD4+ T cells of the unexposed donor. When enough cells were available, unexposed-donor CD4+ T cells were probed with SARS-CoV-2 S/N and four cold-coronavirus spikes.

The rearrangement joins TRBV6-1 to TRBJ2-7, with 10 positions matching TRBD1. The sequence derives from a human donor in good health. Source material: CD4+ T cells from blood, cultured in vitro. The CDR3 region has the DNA TGTGCCAGCAGACCCAGGGGGACAGGGGTTAGCGAGCAGTACTTC. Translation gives CASRPRGTGVSEQYF.